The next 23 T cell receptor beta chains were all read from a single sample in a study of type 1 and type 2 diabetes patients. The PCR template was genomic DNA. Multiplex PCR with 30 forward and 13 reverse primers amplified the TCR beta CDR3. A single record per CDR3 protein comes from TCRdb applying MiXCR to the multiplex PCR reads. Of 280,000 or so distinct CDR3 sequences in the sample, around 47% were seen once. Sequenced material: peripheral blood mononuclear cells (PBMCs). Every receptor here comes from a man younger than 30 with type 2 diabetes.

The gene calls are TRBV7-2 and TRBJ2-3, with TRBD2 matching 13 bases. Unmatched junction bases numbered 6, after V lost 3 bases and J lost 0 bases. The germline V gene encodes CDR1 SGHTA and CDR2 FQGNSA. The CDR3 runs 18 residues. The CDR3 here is CASSFGLAGAVSTDTQYF. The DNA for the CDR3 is TGTGCCAGCAGCTTTGGACTAGCGGGGGCCGTTAGCACAGATACGCAGTATTTT.

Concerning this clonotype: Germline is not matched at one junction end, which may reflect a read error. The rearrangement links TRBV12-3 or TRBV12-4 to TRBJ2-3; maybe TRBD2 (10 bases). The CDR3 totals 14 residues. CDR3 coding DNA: TGTGCCATCAGTGACGGGACAGGGACTAGCGCGCAGTATTTT. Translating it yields CAISDGTGTSAQYF.

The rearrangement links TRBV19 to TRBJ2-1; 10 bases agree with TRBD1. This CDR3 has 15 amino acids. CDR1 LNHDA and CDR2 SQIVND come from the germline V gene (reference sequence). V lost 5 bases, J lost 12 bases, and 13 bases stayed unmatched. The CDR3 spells CASSLPGTGEWAQFF. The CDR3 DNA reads TGTGCCAGTAGTCTACCCGGGACAGGGGAATGGGCGCAGTTCTTC.

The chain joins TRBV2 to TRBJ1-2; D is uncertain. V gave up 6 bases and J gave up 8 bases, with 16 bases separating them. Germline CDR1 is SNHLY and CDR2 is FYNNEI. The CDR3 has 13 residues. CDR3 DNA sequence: TGTGCCAGCAGCCAAGTTCCTATGGAGGGCTACACCTTC. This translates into CASSQVPMEGYTF.

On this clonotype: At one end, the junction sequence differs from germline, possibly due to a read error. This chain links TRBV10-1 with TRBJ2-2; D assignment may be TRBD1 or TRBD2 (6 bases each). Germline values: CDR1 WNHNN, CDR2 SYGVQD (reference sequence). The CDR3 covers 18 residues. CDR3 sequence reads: CASSGNVRGVGNIGELFF. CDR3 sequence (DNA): TGCGCCAGCAGTGGAAACGTGAGGGGGGTTGGGAACATCGGGGAGCTGTTTTTT.

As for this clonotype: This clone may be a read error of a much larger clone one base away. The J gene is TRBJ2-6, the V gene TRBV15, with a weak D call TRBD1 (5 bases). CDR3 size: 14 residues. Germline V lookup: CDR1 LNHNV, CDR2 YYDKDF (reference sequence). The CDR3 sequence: CATSSRAGANVPTF. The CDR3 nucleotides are TGTGCCACCAGCAGCAGGGCTGGGGCCAACGTCCCGACTTTC.

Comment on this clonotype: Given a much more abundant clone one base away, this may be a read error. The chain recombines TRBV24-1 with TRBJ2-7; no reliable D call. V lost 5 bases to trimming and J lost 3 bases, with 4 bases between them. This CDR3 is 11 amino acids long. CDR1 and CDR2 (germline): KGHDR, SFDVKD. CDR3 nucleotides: TGTGCCACCAGTGCAGACTACGAGCAGTACTTC. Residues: CATSADYEQYF.

CDR3: CASSLQLAGGWYEQYF. In nucleotides, the CDR3 is TGTGCCAGCAGCTTACAACTAGCGGGAGGGTGGTACGAGCAGTACTTC. The rearrangement uses TRBV11-2 and TRBJ2-7; 13 nucleotides agree with TRBD2. Germline CDR1 SGHAT, CDR2 FQNNGV. V was pared by 2 bases and J by 4 bases, with 5 bases of the junction left unmatched. CDR3 length: 16 residues.

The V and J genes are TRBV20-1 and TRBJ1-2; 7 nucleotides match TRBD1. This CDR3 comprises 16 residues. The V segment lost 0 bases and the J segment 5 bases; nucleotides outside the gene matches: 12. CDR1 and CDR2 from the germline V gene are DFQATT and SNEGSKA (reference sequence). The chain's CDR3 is CSARDLRGVVTYGYTF. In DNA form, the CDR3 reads TGCAGTGCTAGAGATCTCAGGGGGGTAGTGACATATGGCTACACCTTC.

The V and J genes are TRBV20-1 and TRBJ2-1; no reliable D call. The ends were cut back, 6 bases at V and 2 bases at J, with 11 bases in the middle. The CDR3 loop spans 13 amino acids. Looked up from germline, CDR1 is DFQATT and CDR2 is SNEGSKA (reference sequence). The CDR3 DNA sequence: TGCAGTGCCAACCGGGTGGCCTACAATGAGCAGTTCTTC. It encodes CSANRVAYNEQFF.

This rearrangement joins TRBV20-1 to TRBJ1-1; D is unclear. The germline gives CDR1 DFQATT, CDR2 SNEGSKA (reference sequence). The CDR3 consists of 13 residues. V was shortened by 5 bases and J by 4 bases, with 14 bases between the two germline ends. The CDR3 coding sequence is TGCAGTGCTTCCCACCGGGTACTCACTGAAGCTTTCTTT. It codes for CSASHRVLTEAFF.

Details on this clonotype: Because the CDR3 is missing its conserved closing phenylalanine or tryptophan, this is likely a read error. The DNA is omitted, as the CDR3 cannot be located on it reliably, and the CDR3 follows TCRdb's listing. The CDR3 spells CASSMEAAGDPPINL. The chain couples TRBV6-6 to TRBJ1-1. The CDR3 has 15 amino acids, counting both end residues. Germline CDR1 is MNHNY and CDR2 is SVGAGI (reference sequence).

CDR3 amino acids: CASSLFPPPLAGAETQYF. The CDR3 coding sequence is TGTGCCAGCAGCTTATTCCCCCCCCCACTAGCGGGTGCAGAGACCCAGTACTTC. The rearrangement uses TRBV7-2 and TRBJ2-5, with 9 positions matching TRBD2. The CDR3 is 18 amino acids. The germline CDR1 and CDR2 sequences are SGHTA and FQGNSA. V trimming: 2 bases; J trimming: 4 bases; junction bases outside the gene matches: 14.

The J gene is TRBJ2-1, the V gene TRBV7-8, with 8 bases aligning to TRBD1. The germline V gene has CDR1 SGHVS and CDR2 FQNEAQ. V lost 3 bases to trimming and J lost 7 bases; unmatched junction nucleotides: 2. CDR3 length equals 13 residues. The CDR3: CASSFQGANEQFF. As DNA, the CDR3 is TGTGCCAGCAGCTTCCAGGGGGCAAATGAGCAGTTCTTC.

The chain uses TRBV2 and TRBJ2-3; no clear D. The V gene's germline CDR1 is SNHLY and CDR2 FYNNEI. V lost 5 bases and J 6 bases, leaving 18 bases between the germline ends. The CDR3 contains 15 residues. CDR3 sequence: CASSSRTFQADTQYF. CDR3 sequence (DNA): TGTGCCAGCAGTTCTAGGACCTTCCAGGCTGATACGCAGTATTTT.

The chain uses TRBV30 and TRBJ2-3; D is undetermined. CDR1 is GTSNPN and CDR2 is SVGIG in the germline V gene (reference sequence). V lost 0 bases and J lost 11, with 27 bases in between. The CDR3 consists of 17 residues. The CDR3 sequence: CAWSVPGHMAANVRQYF. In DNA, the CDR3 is TGTGCCTGGAGTGTACCAGGTCATATGGCGGCGAACGTTCGGCAGTATTTT.

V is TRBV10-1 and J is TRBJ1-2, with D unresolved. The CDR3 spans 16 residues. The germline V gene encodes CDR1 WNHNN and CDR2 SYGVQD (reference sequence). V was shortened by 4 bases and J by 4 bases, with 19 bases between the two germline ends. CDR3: CASSVSWVSPSYGYTF. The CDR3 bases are TGCGCCAGCAGTGTCTCTTGGGTCTCCCCTTCCTATGGCTACACCTTC.

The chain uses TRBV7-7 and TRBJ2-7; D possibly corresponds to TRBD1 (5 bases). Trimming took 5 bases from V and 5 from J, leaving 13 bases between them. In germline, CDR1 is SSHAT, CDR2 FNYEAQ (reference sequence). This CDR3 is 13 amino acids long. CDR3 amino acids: CASSPKGSNEQYF. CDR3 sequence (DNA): TGTGCCAGCAGCCCAAAGGGGTCCAACGAGCAGTACTTC.

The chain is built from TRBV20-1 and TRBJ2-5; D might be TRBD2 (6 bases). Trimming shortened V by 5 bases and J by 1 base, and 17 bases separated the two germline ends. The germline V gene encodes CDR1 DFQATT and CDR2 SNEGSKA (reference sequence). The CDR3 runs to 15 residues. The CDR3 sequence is CSAPPVGTVQETQYF. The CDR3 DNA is TGCAGTGCTCCCCCGGTCGGGACTGTCCAAGAGACCCAGTACTTC.

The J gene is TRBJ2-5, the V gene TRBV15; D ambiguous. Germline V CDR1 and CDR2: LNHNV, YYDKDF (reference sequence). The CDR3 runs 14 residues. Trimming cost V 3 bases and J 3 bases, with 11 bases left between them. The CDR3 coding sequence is TGTGCCACCAGCAGCCTTGGCAGGAAAGAGACCCAGTACTTC. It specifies CATSSLGRKETQYF. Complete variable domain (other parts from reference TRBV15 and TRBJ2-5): DAMVIQNPRYQVTQFGKPVTLSCSQTLNHNVMYWYQQKSSQAPKLLFHYYDKDFNNEADTPDNFQSRRPNTSFCFLDIRSPGLGDTAMYLCATSSLGRKETQYFGPGTRLLVL.

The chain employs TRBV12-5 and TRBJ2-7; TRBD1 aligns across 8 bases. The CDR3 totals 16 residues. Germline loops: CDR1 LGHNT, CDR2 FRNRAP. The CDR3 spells CASSPPYPGGGYEQYF. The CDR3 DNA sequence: TGTGCCAGCAGCCCCCCGTACCCAGGGGGCGGCTACGAGCAGTACTTC.

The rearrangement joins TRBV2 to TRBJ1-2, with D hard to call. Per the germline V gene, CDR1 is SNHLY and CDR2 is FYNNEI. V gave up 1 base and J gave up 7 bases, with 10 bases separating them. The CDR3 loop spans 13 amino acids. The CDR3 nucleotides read TGTGCCAGCAGTGAAGGGCAGTTCAGTGGCTACACCTTC. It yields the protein CASSEGQFSGYTF. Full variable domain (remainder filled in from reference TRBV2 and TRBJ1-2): EPEVTQTPSHQVTQMGQEVILRCVPISNHLYFYWYRQILGQKVEFLVSFYNNEISEKSEIFDDQFSVERPDGSNFTLKIRSTKLEDSAMYFCASSEGQFSGYTFGSGTRLTVV.

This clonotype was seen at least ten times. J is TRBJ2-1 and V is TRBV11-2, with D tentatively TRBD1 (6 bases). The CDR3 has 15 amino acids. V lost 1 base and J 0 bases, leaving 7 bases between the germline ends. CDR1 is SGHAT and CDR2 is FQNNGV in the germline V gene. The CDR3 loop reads CASSLGTASYNEQFF. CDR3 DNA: TGTGCCAGCAGCTTAGGGACAGCCTCCTACAATGAGCAGTTCTTC.